Listed below are T cell receptor beta chains from one sample, sequenced in a study of breast tumors, draining lymph nodes, adjacent tissues. In TCRdb, the multiplex PCR reads were re-called with MiXCR into one record per CDR3 protein. The repertoire holds some 250,000 distinct CDR3 sequences, roughly a third seen once, with approximately 3.3% in the top ten. The sequenced material came from axillary lymph node tissue. Every receptor here comes from a female donor with breast cancer. Some clones in this sample may be carry-over from other donors' samples. Each CDR3 is given with its conserved first and last residue. D genes are given only for firm matches. Clone size is given for some rows only: seen once, a few or many times, or a class if the clone is expanded.

V	size	J	D	length	CDR3
TRBV20-1	.	TRBJ2-3	TRBD2	17	CSARQLAGASSTDTQYF
TRBV7-2	.	TRBJ1-1	.	14	CASSLDLRETEAFF
TRBV2	many	TRBJ1-6	.	15	CASSDPTEGSSPLHF
TRBV5-1	.	TRBJ1-2	.	15	CASSLVVQTIYGYTF
TRBV7-9	many	TRBJ2-1	TRBD2	17	CASSQNLAGESYNEQFF
TRBV24-1	many	TRBJ2-1	.	14	CATSVGRYPNEQFF
TRBV24-1	many	TRBJ1-3	.	13	CATSEAFGNTIYF
TRBV11-3	many	TRBJ2-3	.	16	CASGGQGDSTTDTQYF
TRBV28	.	TRBJ1-2	.	11	CATSGGYGYTF
TRBV20-1	many	TRBJ2-5	.	12	CSAGPTQETQYF
TRBV28	.	TRBJ1-6	TRBD1	15	CASSAPGTGDSPLHF
TRBV6-1	few	TRBJ2-1	.	15	CASSEADYSYNEQFF
TRBV7-9	.	TRBJ2-3	TRBD2	20	CASSHLGTSGLPPRTDTQYF
TRBV3-1	many	TRBJ2-7	.	15	CASSQLTGTNYEQYF
TRBV20-1	many	TRBJ2-7	.	14	CSAKFAGDRYEQYF
TRBV6-5	many	TRBJ1-6	TRBD1	15	CASNLGTELNSPLHF
TRBV25-1	.	TRBJ2-6	.	18	CASSEYGRGLSGANVLTF
TRBV7-2	many	TRBJ1-4	TRBD1	15	CASSLGQGGSEKLFF
TRBV4-1	many	TRBJ2-1	.	15	CASSQRAGMVNEQFF
TRBV5-1	many	TRBJ1-2	.	14	CASSLGQTAYGYTF
TRBV29-1	.	TRBJ1-2	.	13	CSVGTESFYGYTF
TRBV29-1	.	TRBJ2-2	TRBD2	14	CSEQGLAGTGELFF
TRBV5-8	many	TRBJ1-2	TRBD1	15	CASSLDRGGNYGYTF
TRBV13	many	TRBJ1-6	.	14	CASSLARSGSPLHF
TRBV9	many	TRBJ2-6	.	18	CASSVEVRSYSGANVLTF
TRBV7-2	many	TRBJ2-3	TRBD2	16	CASSSTSGGETDTQYF
TRBV14	many	TRBJ2-3	TRBD2	18	CASSQDLFTSEDTDTQYF
TRBV10-2	.	TRBJ2-2	TRBD1	19	CASSDPRTGGWGYTGELFF
TRBV7-9	many	TRBJ2-5	.	14	CASSLGLSQETQYF
TRBV19	many	TRBJ1-2	.	14	CASSIRGGTSGYTF
TRBV5-1	.	TRBJ1-2	TRBD1	15	CASSLRTGADYGYTF
TRBV7-3	.	TRBJ2-6	.	16	CASSLAGGLGANVLTF
TRBV9	.	TRBJ2-2	TRBD2	18	CASSVPATSGSSTGELFF
TRBV2	.	TRBJ2-1	TRBD2	15	CASRPLAGVPNEQFF
TRBV7-9	many	TRBJ2-1	.	14	CASSLQTPQDEQFF
TRBV6-5	.	TRBJ2-2	TRBD2	17	CASSRWLAGGPAGELFF
TRBV6-5	many	TRBJ1-4	.	14	CASSLGGLGEKLFF
TRBV27	.	TRBJ1-3	.	15	CASSLSGYSANTIYF
TRBV9	.	TRBJ2-2	TRBD2	17	CASSVGGLAGGYGELFF
TRBV20-1	medium-sized	TRBJ1-5	.	12	CSARPPSGPQHF
TRBV5-4	few	TRBJ1-2	.	12	CASSGGAYGYTF
TRBV28	.	TRBJ2-3	TRBD2	14	CASGGTSDTDTQYF
TRBV20-1	.	TRBJ2-5	TRBD2	14	CSARGSGGQETQYF
TRBV15	.	TRBJ2-1	TRBD2	18	CATSRDLGRESSYNEQFF
TRBV11-2	once	TRBJ2-1	TRBD2	16	CASSSKLAGVDNEQFF
TRBV6-6	.	TRBJ1-2	.	12	CASSPGATGNTF
TRBV29-1	.	TRBJ1-1	.	12	CSARGGGTEAFF
TRBV7-2	many	TRBJ1-2	.	14	CASSSGPSNYGYTF
TRBV7-8	many	TRBJ1-2	TRBD1	15	CASSFGTGKGYGYTF
TRBV11-3	.	TRBJ2-5	TRBD2	19	CASSLDFPSQRESSGTQYF
TRBV5-4	few	TRBJ2-2	.	15	CASSSRADSAGELFF
TRBV20-1	many	TRBJ1-5	.	12	CSVSGLREPQHF
TRBV7-2	.	TRBJ2-3	TRBD1	16	CASSRGDRGPSDTQYF
TRBV11-1	many	TRBJ2-1	.	16	CASSLAGPRSYNEQFF
TRBV25-1	many	TRBJ1-2	TRBD1	12	CATRDRLYGYTF
TRBV30	many	TRBJ1-6	.	11	CAWSRGTPLHF
TRBV18	.	TRBJ2-7	TRBD2	14	CASSRTSGRNEQYF
TRBV6-1	.	TRBJ1-2	.	13	CASRTGTLYGYTF